This T cell receptor beta chain was sequenced for a study of T cells after yellow fever vaccination. The CDR3 covers 15 residues. Germline lookup yields CDR1 SGHTA and CDR2 FQGNSA. V lost 4 bases and J lost 0; bases outside the gene matches: 1. Synthesis of TCR cDNA relied on 5'RACE template switching, which attached a universal primer site and UMIs. From the 5' RACE reads, TCRdb called clonotypes with MiXCR, one entry per CDR3 protein. Here the sample spans around 550,000 distinct CDR3 sequences, under 25% being singletons. Comments on this clonotype: Its specificity is not known.

Overall study results and limits: Researchers noted that a small share of clonotypes showed up in both CD4 and CD8 compartments. Booster samples showed a return of most primary-vaccination clones (roughly 96% CD4, around 85% CD8).

Specimen: PBMCs, collected 15 days after the yellow fever booster vaccination. The clonotype was recovered from a young man who received the YFV17D yellow fever vaccine. This chain links TRBV7-2 with TRBJ2-2, with TRBD1 identical over 8 bases. The CDR3 DNA is TGTGCCAGCAGCTCACAGGGGGCGAACACCGGGGAGCTGTTTTTT. Protein: CASSSQGANTGELFF. Filled out from reference TRBV7-2 and TRBJ2-2, the complete variable domain reads GAGVSQSPSNKVTEKGKDVELRCDPISGHTALYWYRQSLGQGLEFLIYFQGNSAPDKSGLPSDRFSAERTGGSVSTLTIQRTQQEDSAVYLCASSSQGANTGELFFGEGSRLTVL.